This TCR beta chain stems from a study of radiotherapy plus CTLA-4 blockade in lung cancer. CDR1 and CDR2 from the germline V gene are SGHRS and YFSETQ. J was trimmed by 10 bases and V by 0 bases; bases with no gene match: 6. The CDR3 runs to 16 residues. Using immunoSEQ multiplex PCR, the repertoire was profiled, and TCRdb retains in-frame clones only, with some absent. The sample includes 75,000 to 95,000 clones, 80% to 85% seen only once; the top ten take about 25%. The rearrangement joins TRBV5-1 to TRBJ2-1; 14 bases are a match to TRBD2. The source material was peripheral blood, sampled from a patient treated with radiotherapy plus ipilimumab. The TCR sequence derives from a human donor with non-small cell lung cancer that progressed on radiotherapy plus ipilimumab. The CDR3 spells CASSLAPGLAGAEQFF. DNA for the CDR3: TGCGCCAGCAGCTTGGCTCCGGGACTAGCGGGAGCCGAGCAGTTCTTC.